Listed below are T cell receptor beta chains from one sample, sequenced in a study of blood T cells in healthy people across ages. One entry per CDR3 protein, called by TCRdb with MiXCR from the 5' RACE reads. The data contain about 760,000 distinct CDR3 sequences, 20% to 30% of them singletons. The data were also submitted as part of a second study, on T cells of mothers and their children.

Sequenced input: blood. The origin of the receptors is a boy younger than 18 in good health. CDR3s include the opening cysteine and the closing phenylalanine or tryptophan. The D gene is left open where the match is weak. Rows give clone size only sometimes, using once, few, many, or a class for an expanded clone.

abundance | j_gene | d_gene | v_gene | len | CDR3aa
NA | TRBJ2-1 | NA | TRBV20-1 | 16 | CSARDTSSRSYNEQFF
NA | TRBJ2-1 | NA | TRBV11-2 | 15 | CASSLDGQFYNEQFF
few | TRBJ2-7 | NA | TRBV20-1 | 11 | CSGGGAGEQYF
few | TRBJ2-1 | TRBD2 | TRBV9 | 18 | CASSPHKAGLADYNEQFF
few | TRBJ2-5 | NA | TRBV12-3/TRBV12-4 | 12 | CASSLKSVTQYF
NA | TRBJ2-1 | NA | TRBV29-1 | 11 | CSLGEDNEQFF
NA | TRBJ2-5 | NA | TRBV6-2/TRBV6-3 | 14 | CASSFSGVLETQYF
NA | NA | TRBD1 | TRBV25-1 | 13 | CASRGQGTNEQYF
NA | TRBJ2-4 | TRBD2 | TRBV5-1 | 16 | CASSAGTSGSWDIQYF
NA | TRBJ2-5 | TRBD2 | TRBV7-2 | 16 | CASSFQGLAGEETQYF
few | TRBJ2-5 | NA | TRBV2 | 14 | CASRPQGLGETQYF
NA | TRBJ2-4 | TRBD2 | TRBV12-3/TRBV12-4 | 19 | CASSRGTSGSGIAKNIQYF
few | TRBJ1-4 | NA | TRBV7-2 | 15 | CASSLWAGEGEKLFF
NA | TRBJ2-2 | NA | TRBV10-3 | 17 | CAISESWQGLNTGELFF
NA | TRBJ2-7 | NA | TRBV7-2 | 13 | CASSMTAGYEQYF
NA | TRBJ2-7 | TRBD1 | TRBV2 | 15 | CASSPGQGRPYEQYF
NA | TRBJ2-5 | TRBD2 | TRBV28 | 16 | CASSTPSGSKGETQYF
few | NA | NA | TRBV12-3/TRBV12-4 | 14 | CASSPAGLQETQYF
NA | NA | NA | TRBV5-1 | 15 | CASSQRLGRSYEQYF
few | TRBJ2-7 | TRBD2 | TRBV12-3/TRBV12-4 | 14 | CASSKSGTSGEQYF
few | TRBJ2-2 | NA | TRBV5-1 | 12 | CASSEGPGELFF
NA | TRBJ1-1 | NA | TRBV10-3 | 14 | CAISMGQMNTEAFF
NA | TRBJ1-2 | NA | TRBV2 | 17 | CASSGNFDSPFNCGYTF
NA | TRBJ1-1 | NA | TRBV11-1 | 15 | CASSLLGSLNTEAFF
NA | TRBJ2-7 | TRBD1 | TRBV7-2 | 13 | CASAGTAAYEQYF
few | TRBJ1-2 | NA | TRBV29-1 | 12 | CSAQPVGYGYTF
few | TRBJ1-2 | NA | TRBV29-1 | 13 | CSVEAQRDYGYTF
few | TRBJ2-5 | TRBD2 | TRBV3-1 | 16 | CASSREAGSSWETQYF
few | TRBJ2-3 | NA | TRBV6-5 | 13 | CASIHASTDTQYF
NA | TRBJ2-5 | TRBD1 | TRBV12-3/TRBV12-4 | 14 | CASSSDREEETQYF
NA | TRBJ2-4 | TRBD1 | TRBV20-1 | 13 | CSAREDRKNIQYF
NA | TRBJ2-1 | TRBD2 | TRBV29-1 | 14 | CSVLSGIWYNEQFF
NA | TRBJ1-2 | NA | TRBV28 | 14 | CASSGQTELYGYTF
few | NA | NA | TRBV7-8 | 17 | CASSLAPLAVQGNEQFF
few | TRBJ1-2 | TRBD1 | TRBV7-9 | 15 | CASSLAVGGIDGYTF
few | TRBJ2-1 | NA | TRBV28 | 16 | CASSSPGLGRGNEQFF
NA | TRBJ2-7 | NA | TRBV27 | 16 | CASGAQDDRGHYEQYF
few | NA | NA | TRBV29-1 | 14 | CSVATKGAPSEQYF
few | NA | NA | TRBV7-2 | 15 | CASNQSPVTPGTQYF
NA | TRBJ2-3 | NA | TRBV7-4 | 15 | CASSFDRPSTDTQYF
NA | TRBJ2-7 | NA | TRBV7-2 | 15 | CASSPGQKRSYEQYF
NA | TRBJ2-1 | NA | TRBV6-2/TRBV6-3 | 15 | CASSGALSSYNEQFF
NA | TRBJ1-1 | NA | TRBV29-1 | 11 | CSVVRGREAFF
NA | TRBJ2-3 | NA | TRBV7-2 | 14 | CASSKADRTDTQYF
many | TRBJ2-5 | NA | TRBV4-1 | 18 | CASSQDLGQNLVQETQYF
few | TRBJ2-7 | NA | TRBV20-1 | 12 | CSAASTSTEQYF
few | TRBJ2-2 | NA | TRBV12-3/TRBV12-4 | 16 | CASSPRPGGDVGELFF
few | TRBJ2-1 | TRBD2 | TRBV20-1 | 17 | CSARDPYLDREGGEQFF
once | TRBJ2-3 | NA | TRBV5-5 | 14 | CASSLTSDTDTQYF
NA | TRBJ2-1 | NA | TRBV12-3/TRBV12-4 | 11 | CASEGRGEQFF
few | TRBJ2-7 | NA | TRBV4-3 | 15 | CASSLGTSYSYEQYF
NA | TRBJ2-3 | NA | TRBV29-1 | 15 | CSVTAGYASTDTQYF
few | TRBJ2-3 | TRBD2 | TRBV10-3 | 14 | CAIQFGTTTDTQYF
few | TRBJ2-6 | NA | TRBV15 | 16 | CATSRRLDSGANVLTF
NA | TRBJ2-5 | TRBD1 | TRBV29-1 | 17 | CSVEAYSGTGYQETQYF
few | NA | TRBD2 | TRBV5-1 | 13 | CASRLAGGDEQFF
NA | TRBJ2-2 | TRBD1 | TRBV18 | 16 | CASSPPGQGDTGELFF